This T cell receptor (beta chain) was retrieved from a study of blood T cell repertoires in COVID-19. The wider study: Both acute and convalescent COVID-19 samples were obtained from the United States, Italy and Spain. From T cells, B-cell-depleted T cells, or PBMCs came the material, which was cDNA or gDNA.

Under the authors' procedure: Quantification of nucleated cells was approximated via reference gene primer amplification. Assay: immunoSEQ multiplex PCR; the TCRdb copy retains only in-frame clones and omits some. Clonal size and the V and J genes are those of that table, whereas D and trimming came from the DNA. The sample has about 35,000 clones; roughly 86% are singletons. The CDR3 covers 15 residues. CDR1 is LNHDA and CDR2 is SQIVND in the germline V gene (reference sequence). V dropped 7 bases and J dropped 2 bases, with 15 bases sitting between them. The chain joins TRBV19 to TRBJ1-3, with D possibly TRBD1 on 5 matching bases. This TCR was recovered from a man older than 75 with active or convalescent COVID-19. The sample comprised peripheral blood. The CDR3 nucleotides read TGTGCCAGTATCCCGACAGACTTGGCTGGAAACACCATATATTTT. As protein: CASIPTDLAGNTIYF. Full variable domain (outside the CDR3, taken from reference TRBV19 and TRBJ1-3): DGGITQSPKYLFRKEGQNVTLSCEQNLNHDAMYWYRQDPGQGLRLIYYSQIVNDFQKGDIAEGYSVSREKKESFPLTVTSAQKNPTAFYLCASIPTDLAGNTIYFGEGSWLTVV.